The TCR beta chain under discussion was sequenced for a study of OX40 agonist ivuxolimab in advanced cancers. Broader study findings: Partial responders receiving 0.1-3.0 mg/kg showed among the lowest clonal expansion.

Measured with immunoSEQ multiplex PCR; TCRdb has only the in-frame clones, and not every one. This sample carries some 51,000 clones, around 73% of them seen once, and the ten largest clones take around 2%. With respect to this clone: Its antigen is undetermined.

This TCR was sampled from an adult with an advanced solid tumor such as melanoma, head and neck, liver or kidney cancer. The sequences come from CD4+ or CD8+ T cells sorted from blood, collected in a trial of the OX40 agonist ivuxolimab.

The CDR3 here is CASSLSRYEQYF. DNA of the CDR3: TGTGCCAGCAGCTTGTCCAGGTACGAGCAGTACTTC. The chain is built from TRBV5-4 and TRBJ2-7; D not certain. Germline lookup yields CDR1 SGHNT and CDR2 YYREEE (reference sequence). The CDR3 spans 12 residues. The ends were cut back, 1 base at V and 4 bases at J, with 6 bases in the middle.